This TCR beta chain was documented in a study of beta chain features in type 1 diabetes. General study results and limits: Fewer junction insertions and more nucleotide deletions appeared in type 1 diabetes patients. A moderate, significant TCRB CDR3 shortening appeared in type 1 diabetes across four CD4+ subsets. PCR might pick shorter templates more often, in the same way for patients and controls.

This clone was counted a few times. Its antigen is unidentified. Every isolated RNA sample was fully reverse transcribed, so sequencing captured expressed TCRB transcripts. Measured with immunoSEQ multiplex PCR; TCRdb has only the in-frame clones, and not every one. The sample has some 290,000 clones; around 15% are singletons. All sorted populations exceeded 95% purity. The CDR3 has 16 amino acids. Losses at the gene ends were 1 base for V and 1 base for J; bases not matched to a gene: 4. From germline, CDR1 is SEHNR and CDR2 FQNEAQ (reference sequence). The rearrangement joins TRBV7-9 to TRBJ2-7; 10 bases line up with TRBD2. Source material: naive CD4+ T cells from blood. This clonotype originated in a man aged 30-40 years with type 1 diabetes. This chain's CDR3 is CASSLVVAGGSYEQYF. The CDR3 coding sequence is TGTGCCAGCAGCTTAGTAGTAGCGGGAGGATCCTACGAGCAGTACTTC. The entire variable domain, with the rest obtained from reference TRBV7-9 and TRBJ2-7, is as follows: DTGVSQNPRHKITKRGQNVTFRCDPISEHNRLYWYRQTLGQGPEFLTYFQNEAQLEKSRLLSDRFSAERPKGSFSTLEIQRTEQGDSAMYLCASSLVVAGGSYEQYFGPGTRLTVT.